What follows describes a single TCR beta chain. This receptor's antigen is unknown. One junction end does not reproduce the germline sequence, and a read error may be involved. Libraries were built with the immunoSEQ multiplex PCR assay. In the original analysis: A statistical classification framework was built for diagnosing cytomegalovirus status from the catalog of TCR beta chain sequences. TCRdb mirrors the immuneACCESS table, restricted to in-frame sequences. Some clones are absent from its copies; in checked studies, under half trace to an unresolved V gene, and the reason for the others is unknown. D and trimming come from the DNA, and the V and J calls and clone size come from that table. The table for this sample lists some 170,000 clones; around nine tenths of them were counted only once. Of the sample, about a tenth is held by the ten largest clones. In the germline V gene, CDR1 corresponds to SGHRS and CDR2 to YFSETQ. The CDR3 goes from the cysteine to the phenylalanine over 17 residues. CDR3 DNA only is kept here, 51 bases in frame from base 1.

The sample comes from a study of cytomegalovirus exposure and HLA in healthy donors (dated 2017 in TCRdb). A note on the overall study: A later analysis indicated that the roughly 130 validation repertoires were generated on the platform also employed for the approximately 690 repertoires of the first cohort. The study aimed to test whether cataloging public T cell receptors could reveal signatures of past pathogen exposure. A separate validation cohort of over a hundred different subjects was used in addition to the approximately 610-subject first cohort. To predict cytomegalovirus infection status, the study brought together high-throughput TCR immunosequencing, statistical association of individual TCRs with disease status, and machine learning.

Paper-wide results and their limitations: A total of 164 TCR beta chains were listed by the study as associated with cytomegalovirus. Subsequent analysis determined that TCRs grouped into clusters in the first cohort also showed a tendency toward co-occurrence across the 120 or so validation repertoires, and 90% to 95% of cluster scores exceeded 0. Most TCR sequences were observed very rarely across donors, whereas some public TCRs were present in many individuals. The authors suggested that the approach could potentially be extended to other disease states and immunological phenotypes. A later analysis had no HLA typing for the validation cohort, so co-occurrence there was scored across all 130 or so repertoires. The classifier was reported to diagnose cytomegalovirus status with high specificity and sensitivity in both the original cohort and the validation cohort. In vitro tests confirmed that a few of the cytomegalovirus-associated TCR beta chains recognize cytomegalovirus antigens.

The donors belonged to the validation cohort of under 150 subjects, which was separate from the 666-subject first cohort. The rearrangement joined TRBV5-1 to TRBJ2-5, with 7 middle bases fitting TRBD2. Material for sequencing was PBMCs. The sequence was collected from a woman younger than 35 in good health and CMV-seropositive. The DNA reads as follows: TGCGCCAGCAGCTTGGCGGGGGGTCCGATATCCAAAGAAACCCAGTACTTC. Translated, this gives CASSLAGGPISKETQYF.